These T cell receptor beta chains were read from a single sample in a study of T cells after yellow fever vaccination. One entry per CDR3 protein results from TCRdb running MiXCR on the 5' RACE reads. This table holds roughly 250,000 distinct CDR3 sequences, 13% found once. The sequencing used CD4+ T cells sorted from PBMCs, collected 45 days after the yellow fever booster vaccination. The receptors were sampled from a man younger than 45 who received the YFV17D yellow fever vaccine. CDR3s include the opening cysteine and the closing phenylalanine or tryptophan.

v_call cdr3_aa
TRBV3-1 CATTGLANTGELFF
TRBV5-5 CASRRSVSETQYF
TRBV7-9 CASSQNQVIHEQYF
TRBV6-5 CASSNSDTQYF
TRBV20-1 CSASFYLTVSTDTQYF
TRBV20-1 CSARLQAGDTQYF
TRBV10-3 CAISESLGNEQFF
TRBV7-2 CASTPGTFYEQYF
TRBV4-3 CASSQGNRVDDQYF
TRBV7-2 CASSLGRENIQYF
TRBV28 CASGVTETQYF
TRBV5-1 CASSLSPAGPDTQYF
TRBV7-2 CASSLSLSSGIYEQYF
TRBV7-2 CASTQSSNFYNEQFF
TRBV6-1 CASASYGAGRSSYNEQFF
TRBV7-3 CASSPDSGSVSEQYF
TRBV7-9 CASSPGTPLGTGELFF
TRBV5-1 CASSLIVGQQETQYF
TRBV12-3/TRBV12-4 CASSPRSDSGELFF
TRBV7-2 CASSRTSVHTGELFF
TRBV12-3/TRBV12-4 CASSATSGIYEQYF
TRBV5-1 CASSSRTSGRAVTGELFF
TRBV6-5 CASSSRGASGDQPQHF
TRBV7-2 CASSSLGSQPQHF
TRBV5-1 CASSLEAGDNRYF
TRBV11-3 CASSRSGTGTGELFF
TRBV5-6 CASSLRDYYNEQFF
TRBV10-3 CAISRDSTDEQFF
TRBV9 CASSAGRPTNEKLFF
TRBV5-4 CASSSGLTDTQYF
TRBV4-3 CASSQGLARQETQYF
TRBV19 CASSRGQSSYEQYF
TRBV5-1 CASSLRPGTDTQYF
TRBV7-9 CASSPALRTGGTGELFF
TRBV12-3/TRBV12-4 CASSPPTLTYEQYF
TRBV10-3 CAIRDQGRLGTDTQYF
TRBV5-1 CASSNRQGGTNEQFF
TRBV20-1 CSATSSRNEQFF
TRBV5-1 CASSLVVGGMNEQFF
TRBV7-9 CASTLAGSGEQYF
TRBV19 CASGGWGYASREQFF
TRBV11-2 CASSNGHSYEQYF
TRBV5-1 CASSLPSGGSTDTQYF
TRBV4-3 CASSPGLAGLGELFF